This entry lists 21 T cell receptor beta chains sequenced from one sample in a study of OX40 agonist ivuxolimab in advanced cancers. Sequencing was performed with immunoSEQ multiplex PCR; in TCRdb, only in-frame clones are kept and a portion is missing. The table lists about 68,000 clones, approximately 82% of them singletons. The sample in question was CD4+ or CD8+ T cells sorted from blood, obtained in a trial of the OX40 agonist ivuxolimab. The receptors here all came from an adult with an advanced solid tumor such as melanoma, head and neck, liver or kidney cancer.

The chain joins TRBV5-4 to TRBJ2-5, with TRBD1 identical over 8 bases. CDR3 length equals 15 residues. V dropped 0 bases and J dropped 5; count of bases not matched to a gene: 6. Germline loops: CDR1 SGHNT, CDR2 YYREEE (reference sequence). CDR3 coding DNA: TGTGCCAGCAGCTTGGGACAGGGGTTGGAGGAGACCCAGTACTTC. Its protein is CASSLGQGLEETQYF.

The CDR3 DNA reads TGTGCCAGCAGTTCTACCGGGACTAGCGGGGCCGGAGCTTACGAGCAGTACTTC. It specifies CASSSTGTSGAGAYEQYF. The rearrangement uses TRBV28 and TRBJ2-7, with 13 bases that match TRBD2. Germline-derived CDR1 and CDR2 are MDHEN and SYDVKM. V lost 4 bases and J lost 4; bases outside the gene matches: 13. The CDR3 totals 18 residues.

V and J are TRBV2 and TRBJ1-3, with D uncertain. The CDR3 runs to 12 residues. V gave up 7 bases and J gave up 4 bases, with 8 bases separating them. The germline V gene encodes CDR1 SNHLY and CDR2 FYNNEI. The CDR3 spells CASTVSGNTIYF. CDR3 bases: TGTGCCAGCACCGTATCGGGAAACACCATATATTTT.

This clone has more than one count but fewer than ten. The genes are TRBV19 and TRBJ2-2; D uncertain. Germline values: CDR1 LNHDA, CDR2 SQIVND (reference sequence). Trimming took 9 bases from V and 0 from J, leaving 17 bases between them. The CDR3 has 16 residues. This chain's CDR3 is CASRRSGTTNTGELFF. The CDR3 DNA sequence: TGTGCCAGCAGAAGGTCGGGCACCACGAACACCGGGGAGCTGTTTTTT.

The rearrangement uses TRBV2 and TRBJ2-3; D is perhaps TRBD1 (5 bases). V was trimmed by 2 bases and J by 5 bases, leaving 11 bases between them. This CDR3 spans 14 amino acids. Germline CDR1 is SNHLY and CDR2 is FYNNEI. The CDR3, as DNA: TGTGCCAGCAGTGAACTTCCCAGGGTAGATACGCAGTATTTT. It is translated as CASSELPRVDTQYF.

This clone has just a few counts. The J gene is TRBJ2-2, the V gene TRBV19, with 8 bases matching TRBD1. The ends lost 4 bases at V and 5 bases at J; junction bases unmatched: 3. The CDR3 is made up of 14 amino acids. Germline V gives CDR1 LNHDA, CDR2 SQIVND (reference sequence). The CDR3 bases are TGTGCCAGTAGTACGACAGGGGTTACCGGGGAGCTGTTTTTT. Its translation: CASSTTGVTGELFF. Full variable domain (outside the CDR3, taken from reference TRBV19 and TRBJ2-2): DGGITQSPKYLFRKEGQNVTLSCEQNLNHDAMYWYRQDPGQGLRLIYYSQIVNDFQKGDIAEGYSVSREKKESFPLTVTSAQKNPTAFYLCASSTTGVTGELFFGEGSRLTVL.

This chain connects TRBV28 to TRBJ1-3, with 8 bases lining up with TRBD1. The ends lost 3 bases at V and 9 bases at J; junction bases unmatched: 7. From germline, CDR1 is MDHEN and CDR2 SYDVKM. The CDR3 has 14 residues. The chain's CDR3 is CASSFRTGRGTIYF. As DNA, the CDR3 is TGTGCCAGCAGTTTTAGGACAGGGCGGGGCACCATATATTTT.

V is TRBV5-1 and J is TRBJ2-2, with 10 positions matching TRBD1. Losses at the gene ends were 0 bases for V and 4 bases for J; bases not matched to a gene: 3. Germline V CDR1 and CDR2: SGHRS, YFSETQ. The CDR3 consists of 16 residues. The CDR3 sequence: CASSLVGQGGTGELFF. CDR3 coding DNA: TGCGCCAGCAGCTTGGTCGGACAGGGGGGCACCGGGGAGCTGTTTTTT.

The V gene is TRBV9, the J gene TRBJ2-1, with D possibly matching TRBD2 (6 bases). The germline gives CDR1 SGDLS, CDR2 YYNGEE. The CDR3 covers 16 residues. V gave up 0 bases and J gave up 2 bases, with 12 bases separating them. CDR3 sequence: CASSVVGGKAYNEQFF. The CDR3 nucleotides read TGTGCCAGCAGCGTAGTGGGGGGTAAGGCCTACAATGAGCAGTTCTTC.

The rearrangement joins TRBV14 to TRBJ2-7, with D tentatively TRBD1 (6 bases). V lost 2 bases and J lost 5, with 13 bases in between. In germline, CDR1 is SGHDN, CDR2 FVKESK. The CDR3 covers 14 residues. This chain's CDR3 is CASSQFTGSHEQYF. CDR3 coding DNA: TGTGCCAGCAGCCAATTTACAGGGTCCCACGAGCAGTACTTC.

The genes are TRBV10-3 and TRBJ2-7; tentatively, D is TRBD1 (6 bases). V lost 2 bases and J lost 2, with 10 bases in between. The germline V gene has CDR1 ENHRY and CDR2 SYGVKD. The CDR3 is 14 residues long. Here the CDR3 DNA reads TGTGCCATCAGTGAGCCGACAGGTACCTACGAGCAGTACTTC. Translating it yields CAISEPTGTYEQYF.

CDR3 nucleotide sequence: TGTGCCATAGCTGGACTAGCCGAAGAGACCCAGTACTTC. Its translation: CAIAGLAEETQYF. The chain recombines TRBV10-3 with TRBJ2-5; 8 positions match TRBD2. CDR3 length: 13 residues. The trim removed 9 bases at V and 3 bases at J, leaving 6 bases unmatched. CDR1 is ENHRY, CDR2 SYGVKD, per germline.

The chain links TRBV28 to TRBJ2-7, with D perhaps TRBD1 or TRBD2 (5 bases each). This CDR3 contains 16 residues. With 6 bases removed from V and 2 bases from J, the gap between germline ends came to 20 bases. The V gene's germline CDR1 is MDHEN and CDR2 SYDVKM. In nucleotides, the CDR3 is TGTGCCAGCAGCACCCCCGATGGGGGACGACCCTACGAGCAGTACTTC. Protein: CASSTPDGGRPYEQYF.

The rearrangement uses TRBV7-6 and TRBJ1-3; D unclear. The CDR3 sequence is 17 residues long. V was cut by 5 bases and J by 2 bases, with 19 bases left in between. From germline, CDR1 is SGHVS and CDR2 FNYEAQ. CDR3 bases: TGTGCCAGCAGCCCGGATGGTCGCAACCTTCCTGGAAACACCATATATTTT. As protein: CASSPDGRNLPGNTIYF.

The V gene is TRBV18, the J gene TRBJ2-3; D is unresolved. Trimming took 0 bases from V and 3 from J, leaving 4 bases between them. From germline, CDR1 is KGHSH and CDR2 LQKENI. There are 13 residues in the CDR3. Here the CDR3 reads CASSPPGTDTQYF. CDR3 coding DNA: TGTGCCAGCTCACCACCGGGGACAGATACGCAGTATTTT.

The chain uses TRBV5-1 and TRBJ2-7, with TRBD2 identical over 13 bases. V trimming: 5 bases; J trimming: 5 bases; junction bases outside the gene matches: 7. The CDR3 is 15 residues long. Per germline, CDR1 SGHRS and CDR2 YFSETQ. The CDR3: CASRILAGGPHEQYF. CDR3 sequence (DNA): TGCGCCAGCAGGATACTAGCGGGAGGGCCCCACGAGCAGTACTTC.

The chain recombines TRBV7-8 with TRBJ2-1; D is unclear. The CDR3 has 14 residues. Trimming pared 3 bases from V and 4 bases from J, leaving 10 bases between. Germline V gives CDR1 SGHVS, CDR2 FQNEAQ. The CDR3 region has the DNA TGTGCCAGCAGCTTCCGACTTACATACAATGAGCAGTTCTTC. Translated, it gives CASSFRLTYNEQFF.

The rearrangement links TRBV7-9 to TRBJ2-7, with D perhaps TRBD2 (6 bases). Germline CDR1 is SEHNR and CDR2 is FQNEAQ (reference sequence). V lost 3 bases and J lost 1, with 10 bases in between. The CDR3 extends over 14 amino acids. The CDR3 loop is CASSLAGPSYEQYF. Here the CDR3 DNA reads TGTGCCAGCAGCTTGGCGGGACCGTCCTACGAGCAGTACTTC.

The rearrangement uses TRBV7-2 and TRBJ2-2; 10 bases fit TRBD2. J was trimmed by 5 bases and V by 3 bases; bases with no gene match: 6. Germline CDR1 is SGHTA and CDR2 is FQGNSA. The CDR3 covers 16 residues. The CDR3 nucleotides are TGTGCCAGCAGCTTTGGAGGGACTAGCGAAACCGGGGAGCTGTTTTTT. This codes for CASSFGGTSETGELFF.

The chain uses TRBV7-2 and TRBJ2-7, with TRBD2 matching 12 bases. The V gene end was trimmed by 1 base and the J gene end by 4 bases; junction bases not matched to a gene: 2. Germline V gene sequence: CDR1 SGHTA, CDR2 FQGNSA. The CDR3 runs 15 residues. The CDR3 here is CASSLGTSGRYEQYF. The DNA of the CDR3 is TGTGCCAGCAGCTTAGGCACTAGCGGGAGGTACGAGCAGTACTTC.

This rearrangement joins TRBV11-2 to TRBJ1-1; D is uncertain. CDR3 size: 14 residues. Germline V gives CDR1 SGHAT, CDR2 FQNNGV. V was pared by 0 bases and J by 0 bases, with 5 bases between. DNA for the CDR3: TGTGCCAGCAGCTTAGAGTCAGTGAACACTGAAGCTTTCTTT. The encoded protein is CASSLESVNTEAFF.